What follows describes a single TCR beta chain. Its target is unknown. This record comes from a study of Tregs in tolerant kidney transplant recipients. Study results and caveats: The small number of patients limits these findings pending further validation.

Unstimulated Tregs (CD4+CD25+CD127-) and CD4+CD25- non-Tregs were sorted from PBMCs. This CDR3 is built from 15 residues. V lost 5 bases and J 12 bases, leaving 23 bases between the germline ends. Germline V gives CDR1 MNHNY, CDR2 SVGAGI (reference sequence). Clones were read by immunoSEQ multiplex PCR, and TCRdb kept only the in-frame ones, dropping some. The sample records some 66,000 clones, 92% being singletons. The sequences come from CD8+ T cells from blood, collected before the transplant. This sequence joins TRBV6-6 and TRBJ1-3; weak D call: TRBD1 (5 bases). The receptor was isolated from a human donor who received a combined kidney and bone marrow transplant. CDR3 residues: CASSKTDRGPFVIYF. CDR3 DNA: TGTGCCAGCAGTAAAACAGACAGAGGACCTTTTGTCATATATTTT.